What follows describes a single TCR beta chain. The data stem from a study of blood T cell repertoires in COVID-19. Whole-study context: The cDNA or gDNA used as material had been derived from T cells, B-cell-depleted T cells, or PBMCs.

Original data processing: Using reference gene primer amplification, nucleated cell counts were estimated. Sequencing was performed with immunoSEQ multiplex PCR; in TCRdb, only in-frame clones are kept and a portion is missing. V and J calls and clone size come straight from that table; D and trimming were deduced from the DNA. This sample has tens of thousands of clones, with more than 75% found just once. This CDR3 is built from 14 residues. Trimming took off 4 bases at V and 6 bases at J, with 15 bases between the two ends. CDR1 is MDHEN, CDR2 SYDVKM, per germline. Sequenced input: peripheral blood. V and J are TRBV28 and TRBJ1-1, with a possible D match to TRBD1 (5 bases). This clonotype was obtained from a human donor with acute or convalescent COVID-19. The donor label of this sample is uncertain. The CDR3 here is CASSSTPGLSEAFF. CDR3 in DNA: TGTGCCAGCAGTTCTACCCCGGGACTCTCTGAAGCTTTCTTT. The whole variable domain, remainder taken from reference TRBV28 and TRBJ1-1, is DVKVTQSSRYLVKRTGEKVFLECVQDMDHENMFWYRQDPGLGLRLIYFSYDVKMKEKGDIPEGYSVSREKKERFSLILESASTNQTSMYLCASSSTPGLSEAFFGQGTRLTVV.